The 10 T cell receptor beta chains reported below all come from one sample, sequenced in a study of blood T cell repertoires in COVID-19. Data came from immunoSEQ multiplex PCR; TCRdb stores just in-frame clones and leaves some out. The sample gives about 190,000 clones, 88% of which show up once; around 1.2% is in the top ten. Sequenced input: peripheral blood. These receptors all come from a man aged 25 to 45 with acute or convalescent COVID-19.

The chain recombines TRBV10-1 with TRBJ1-1; 10 positions agree with TRBD1. In germline, CDR1 is WNHNN, CDR2 SYGVQD (reference sequence). V shed 6 bases, J shed 2 bases, and the junction held 3 bases outside the gene matches. The CDR3 totals 14 residues. The CDR3 bases are TGCGCCAGCAGGGGGACAGGGGATAACACTGAAGCTTTCTTT. Translation: CASRGTGDNTEAFF.

The rearrangement links TRBV28 to TRBJ1-2, with 11 bases lining up with TRBD1. The junction had 16 bases not matched to a gene; V was cut back by 9 bases and J by 1 base. This CDR3 spans 18 amino acids. In germline, CDR1 is MDHEN, CDR2 SYDVKM. The CDR3 DNA is TGTGCCAGTACATCCTCTGTTGGGACAGGGGGAGGTAACTATGGCTACACCTTC. Amino acids: CASTSSVGTGGGNYGYTF.

Comments on this clone: The identical CDR3 is also encoded by other nucleotide sequences in the sample. The genes are TRBV9 and TRBJ1-3; D is undetermined. With 1 base removed from V and 1 base from J, the gap between germline ends came to 6 bases. The CDR3 length is 14 residues. Germline V gene lookup returns CDR1 SGDLS and CDR2 YYNGEE. CDR3 sequence (DNA): TGTGCCAGCAGCGTACGGGGTTCTGGAAACACCATATATTTT. Protein sequence: CASSVRGSGNTIYF.

The chain uses TRBV29-1 and TRBJ2-5; 7 nucleotides align to TRBD1. CDR1 and CDR2 from the germline V gene are SQVTM and ANQGSEA. J lost 1 base, V lost 7 bases, and 15 bases had no gene match. CDR3 length equals 16 residues. CDR3 amino acids: CSAETGVRTAQETQYF. The CDR3, as DNA: TGCAGCGCCGAAACAGGGGTCCGCACCGCCCAAGAGACCCAGTACTTC.

This clone was seen once. V usage is TRBV6-5 and J usage is TRBJ1-1; D is undetermined. Deletions cut 2 bases from V and 6 bases from J, with 16 bases between. The CDR3 runs to 15 residues. Germline assignment: CDR1 MNHEY and CDR2 SVGAGI. CDR3 region: CASSYTSREAPEAFF. The CDR3 coding sequence is TGTGCCAGCAGTTACACCTCCCGGGAGGCCCCTGAAGCTTTCTTT.

The chain has TRBV6-5 and TRBJ1-5; D is possibly TRBD1 (5 bases). Trimming stripped 0 bases from V and 9 bases from J, with 6 bases between. The CDR3 runs to 12 residues. CDR1 and CDR2 (germline): MNHEY, SVGAGI. The CDR3 DNA follows: TGTGCCAGCAGTTACTCGGGGGGGCCCCAGCATTTT. Translation gives CASSYSGGPQHF.

This chain joins TRBV5-4 and TRBJ1-2, with 7 bases that match TRBD1. The CDR3 consists of 15 residues. CDR1 is SGHNT and CDR2 is YYREEE in the germline V gene (reference sequence). J gave up 4 bases and V 4 bases, and 10 bases lay outside the gene matches. CDR3 protein: CASSADRSFVYGYTF. The CDR3 DNA follows: TGTGCCAGCAGCGCGGACAGGTCGTTTGTCTATGGCTACACCTTC.

The chain joins TRBV5-4 to TRBJ1-2; TRBD1 aligns across 7 bases. Germline V gene data show CDR1 as SGHNT and CDR2 as YYREEE (reference sequence). This CDR3 comprises 17 residues. Unmatched junction bases numbered 13, after V lost 4 bases and J lost 1 base. The chain's CDR3 is CASSQGQRFSFNYGYTF. As DNA, the CDR3 is TGTGCCAGCAGCCAGGGACAGCGCTTTTCTTTTAACTATGGCTACACCTTC.

The rearrangement uses TRBV5-5 and TRBJ1-5; tentative D call: TRBD1 (6 bases). The V gene lost 4 bases and the J gene lost 5 bases, with 16 bases spanning the gap. CDR1 and CDR2 (germline): SGHKS, YYEKEE (reference sequence). The CDR3 has 15 amino acids. The CDR3 sequence is CASSASGTTYQPQHF. The CDR3 DNA sequence: TGTGCCAGCAGCGCGTCCGGGACAACTTATCAGCCCCAGCATTTT.

The chain joins TRBV19 to TRBJ2-1; 8 nucleotides agree with TRBD2. The CDR3 runs to 14 residues. CDR1 is LNHDA and CDR2 is SQIVND in the germline V gene (reference sequence). Losses at the gene ends were 6 bases for V and 7 bases for J; bases not matched to a gene: 8. This CDR3 is CASRQSGTRNEQFF. CDR3 DNA: TGTGCCAGTAGACAGTCCGGGACTAGAAATGAGCAGTTCTTC. The whole variable domain, filled in from reference TRBV19 and TRBJ2-1, reads DGGITQSPKYLFRKEGQNVTLSCEQNLNHDAMYWYRQDPGQGLRLIYYSQIVNDFQKGDIAEGYSVSREKKESFPLTVTSAQKNPTAFYLCASRQSGTRNEQFFGPGTRLTVL.